Here is one T cell receptor beta chain with its context. Antigen: not known. This sample was taken from a study of graft-versus-host responses after intestinal transplantation. This CDR3 is built from 13 residues. V was shortened by 6 bases and J by 2 bases, with 10 bases between the two germline ends. CDR1 is LNHDA and CDR2 is SQIVND in the germline V gene (reference sequence). Broader study findings: Graft-donor T cell macrochimerism coincided with high graft-versus-host to host-versus-graft clonal ratios in allografts.

The table came from immunoSEQ multiplex PCR; TCRdb's copy has only in-frame clones and leaves some out. This sample has about 110,000 clones; roughly 92% occur once, and the top ten carry approximately 0.22%. This sequence originates from a human donor who was the organ donor for an intestinal transplant. V usage is TRBV19 and J usage is TRBJ1-2; tentative D call: TRBD1 (5 bases). This specimen was unstimulated CD4+ T cells sorted from spleen or lymph node cells, taken before transplant. The DNA of the CDR3 is TGTGCCAGTAGAGGGACGGACAACTATGGCTACACCTTC. Its translation is CASRGTDNYGYTF.